The clone carrying this T cell receptor (beta chain) has a count of ten or more. Its cognate antigen is unknown. The authors prepared the TCRbeta library with unique molecular identifiers. TCRdb recomputed calls from the PCR reads with MiXCR, one row per CDR3 protein. The table records 280,000 or so distinct CDR3 sequences, around 10% of them present only once. This sample was included in a study of T-cell reconstitution after alpha-beta-depleted transplantation in children. The CDR3 runs 14 residues. Trimming removed 0 bases from V and 6 bases from J, with 8 bases in between. From germline, CDR1 is SEHNR and CDR2 FQNEAQ (reference sequence). Study-level findings and limits: Newly produced T cells mostly accounted for T-cell counts and diversity one year post-transplant. Alpha-beta T cells present about two months after transplant were reported to originate from several hundred expanded graft clones. High day-60 TCRbeta diversity in some patients came from surviving recipient T cells and thymic progenitors.

This receptor was taken from a male patient between 2 and 15 years old who had a stem cell transplant for chronic granulomatous disease, so the T cells may come from the graft donor. This material consisted of peripheral blood, taken 180 days after TCRalphabeta/CD19-depleted stem cell transplant. The chain recombines TRBV7-9 with TRBJ2-2; D unresolved. The CDR3 DNA is TGTGCCAGCAGCTTAGCAGTTTCCGCCGGGGAGCTGTTTTTT. Protein product: CASSLAVSAGELFF.